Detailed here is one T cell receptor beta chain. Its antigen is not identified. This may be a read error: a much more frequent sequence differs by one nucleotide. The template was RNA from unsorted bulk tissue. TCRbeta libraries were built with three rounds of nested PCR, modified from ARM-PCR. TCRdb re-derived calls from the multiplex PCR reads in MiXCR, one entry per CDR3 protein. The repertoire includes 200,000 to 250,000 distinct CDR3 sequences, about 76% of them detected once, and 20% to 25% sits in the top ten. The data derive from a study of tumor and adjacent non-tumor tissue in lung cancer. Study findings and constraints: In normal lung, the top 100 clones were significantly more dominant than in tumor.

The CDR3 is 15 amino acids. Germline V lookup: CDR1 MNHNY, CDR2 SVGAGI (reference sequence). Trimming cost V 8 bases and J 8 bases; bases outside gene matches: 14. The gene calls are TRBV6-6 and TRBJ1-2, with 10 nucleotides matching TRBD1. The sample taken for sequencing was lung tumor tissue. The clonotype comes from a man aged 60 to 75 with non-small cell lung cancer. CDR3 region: CASPSRQGAGTGYTF. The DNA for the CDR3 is TGTGCCAGCCCTAGCCGACAGGGGGCGGGAACGGGCTACACCTTC.